The subject of this entry is one TCR beta chain. Its antigen remains unknown. This sample is part of a study of naive and memory T cell subsets. Study results and limitations: TCR counts from RNA may reflect activation-linked expression changes. Diversity fell and Gini index rose from naive through CM, EM, EMRA. No ground truth validated the naive and memory repertoire findings.

The beta constant-region primer was an equimolar mix of two oligonucleotides covering TRBC1 and TRBC2. The ligated cDNA underwent four PCR rounds using SP2 and nested alpha and beta constant-region primers. TCRdb re-analysed the UMI-ligation and nested PCR reads in MiXCR, keeping a single row per CDR3 protein. The profile covers around 130,000 distinct CDR3 sequences, with 36% appearing a single time and approximately 0.9% taken by the ten largest. The CDR3 runs 14 residues. V gave up 4 bases and J gave up 4 bases; unmatched junction bases: 3. Germline V CDR1 and CDR2: SGHTA, FQGTGA. The sequence derives from a human donor in good health. The V and J genes are TRBV7-3 and TRBJ2-7; 11 nucleotides agree with TRBD2. The sequencing sample was made of central memory CD4+ T cells from blood. CDR3 sequence (DNA): TGTGCCAGCAGCTCACTAGCGGGAGAGTACGAGCAGTACTTC. Translating it yields CASSSLAGEYEQYF.